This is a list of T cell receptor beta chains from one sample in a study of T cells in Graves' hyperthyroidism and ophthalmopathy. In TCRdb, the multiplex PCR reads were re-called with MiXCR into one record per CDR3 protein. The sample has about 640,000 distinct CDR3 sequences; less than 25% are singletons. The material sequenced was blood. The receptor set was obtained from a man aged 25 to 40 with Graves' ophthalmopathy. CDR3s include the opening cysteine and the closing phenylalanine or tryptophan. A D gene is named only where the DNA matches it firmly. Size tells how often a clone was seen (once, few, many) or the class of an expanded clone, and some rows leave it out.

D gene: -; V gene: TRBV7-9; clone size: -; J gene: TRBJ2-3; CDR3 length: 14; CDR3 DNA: TGTGCCAGCAGCATCAGGGGAGGCACAGATACGCAGTATTTT; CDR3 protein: CASSIRGGTDTQYF
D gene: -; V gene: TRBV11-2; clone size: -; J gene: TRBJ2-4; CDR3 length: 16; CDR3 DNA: TGTGCCAGCAGCTCTCTGACAACATTAGCCAAAAACATTCAGTACTTC; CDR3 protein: CASSSLTTLAKNIQYF
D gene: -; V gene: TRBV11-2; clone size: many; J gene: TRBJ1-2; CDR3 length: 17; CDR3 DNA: TGTGCCAGCAGCAACCACCACGGACAGAGATTTAACTATGGCTACACCTTC; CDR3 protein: CASSNHHGQRFNYGYTF
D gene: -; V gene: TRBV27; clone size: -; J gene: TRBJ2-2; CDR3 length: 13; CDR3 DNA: TGTGCCAGCAGTCACCTAAAAGCCGGGGAGCTGTTTTTT; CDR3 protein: CASSHLKAGELFF
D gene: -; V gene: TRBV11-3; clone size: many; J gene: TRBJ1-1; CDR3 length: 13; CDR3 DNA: TGTGCCAGCAGCTTCAGGGCCGGCACTGAAGCTTTCTTT; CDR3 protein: CASSFRAGTEAFF
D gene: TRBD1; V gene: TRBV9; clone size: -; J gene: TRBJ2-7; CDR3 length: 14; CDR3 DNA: TGTGCCAGCAGCGTTCGGACAGGGGGAGACGAGCAGTACTTC; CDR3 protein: CASSVRTGGDEQYF
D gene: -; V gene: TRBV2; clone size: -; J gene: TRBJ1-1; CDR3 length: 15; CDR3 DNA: TGTGCCAGCAGTGAGGAAAACAGTGAGAACACTGAAGCTTTCTTT; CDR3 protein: CASSEENSENTEAFF
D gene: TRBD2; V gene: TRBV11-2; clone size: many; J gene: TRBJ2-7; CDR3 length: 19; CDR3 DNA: TGTGCCAGCAGCTTAGGGCGCCGGACTAGCGGGAGTTCGGGCTACGAGCAGTACTTC; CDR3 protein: CASSLGRRTSGSSGYEQYF
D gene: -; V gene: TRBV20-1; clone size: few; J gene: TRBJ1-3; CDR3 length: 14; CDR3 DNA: TGCAGTGCTAAACGACACCTCTCTGGAAACACCATATATTTT; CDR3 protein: CSAKRHLSGNTIYF
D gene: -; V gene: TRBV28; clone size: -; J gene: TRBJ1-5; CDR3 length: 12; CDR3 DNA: TGTGCCATCAAAGATAGCAATCAGCCCCAGCATTTT; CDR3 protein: CAIKDSNQPQHF
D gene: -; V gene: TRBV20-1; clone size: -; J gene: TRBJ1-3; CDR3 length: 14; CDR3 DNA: TGCAGTGCTAGTCTCCAGAGCTCTGGAAGCACCATATATTTT; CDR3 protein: CSASLQSSGSTIYF
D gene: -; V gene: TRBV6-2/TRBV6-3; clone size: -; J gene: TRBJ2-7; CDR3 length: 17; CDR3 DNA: TGTGCCAGCAGGATGCCCAGGTCCCCCCTCTCCTCCTACGAGCAGTACTTC; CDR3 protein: CASRMPRSPLSSYEQYF
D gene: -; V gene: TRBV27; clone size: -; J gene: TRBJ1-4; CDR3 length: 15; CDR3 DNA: TGTGCCAGCAGTTTATCGTCAGGGTGGAATGAAAAACTGTTTTTT; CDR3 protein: CASSLSSGWNEKLFF
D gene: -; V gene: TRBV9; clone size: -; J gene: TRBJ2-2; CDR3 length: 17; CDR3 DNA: TGTGCCAGCAGCCCGAGCCCGGTGGCTAAGTGGGGCGGGGAGCTGTTTTTT; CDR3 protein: CASSPSPVAKWGGELFF
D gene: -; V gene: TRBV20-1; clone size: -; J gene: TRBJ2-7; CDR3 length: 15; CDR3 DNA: TGCAGTGCTAGAGACCGGGGCCCCGGGGGATACGAGCAGTACTTC; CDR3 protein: CSARDRGPGGYEQYF
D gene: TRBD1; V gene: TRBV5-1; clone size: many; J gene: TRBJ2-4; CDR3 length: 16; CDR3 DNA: TGCGCCAGCAGCCTCTGGACAGGGTCGGGAAAAAACATTCAGTACTTC; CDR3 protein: CASSLWTGSGKNIQYF
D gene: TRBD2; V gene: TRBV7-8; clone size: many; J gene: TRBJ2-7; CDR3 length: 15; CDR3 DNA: TGTGCCAGCAGCTTGTCGGGCCGGGGGGGCTACGAGCAGTACTTC; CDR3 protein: CASSLSGRGGYEQYF
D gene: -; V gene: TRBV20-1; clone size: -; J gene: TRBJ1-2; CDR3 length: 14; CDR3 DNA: TGCAGTACCAACTCTGCGGGGTTCAACTATAGCTACACCTTC; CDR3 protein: CSTNSAGFNYSYTF
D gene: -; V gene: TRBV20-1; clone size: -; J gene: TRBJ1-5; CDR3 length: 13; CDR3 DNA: TGCAGTGTGCCAAGTAAGAGCAATCAGCCCCAGCATTTT; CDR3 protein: CSVPSKSNQPQHF
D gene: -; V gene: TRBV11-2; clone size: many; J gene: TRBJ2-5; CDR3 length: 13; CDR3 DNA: TGTGCCAGCAGCACCGGGACCAAAGAGACCCAGTACTTC; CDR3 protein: CASSTGTKETQYF
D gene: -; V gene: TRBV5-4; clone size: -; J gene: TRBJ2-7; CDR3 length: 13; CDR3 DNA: TGTGCCAGCAGCTTTTTCACTCGGGACGAGCAGTACTTC; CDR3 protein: CASSFFTRDEQYF
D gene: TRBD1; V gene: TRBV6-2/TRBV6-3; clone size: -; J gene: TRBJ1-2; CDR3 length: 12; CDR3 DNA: TGTGCCGCCTCCCCCACAGGGGACGGCTACACCTTC; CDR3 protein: CAASPTGDGYTF
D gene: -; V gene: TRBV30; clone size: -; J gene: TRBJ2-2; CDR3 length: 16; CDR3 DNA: TGTGCCTGGAGTGTACGGAGGGAATGGAGCACCGGGGAGCTGTTTTTT; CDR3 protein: CAWSVRREWSTGELFF
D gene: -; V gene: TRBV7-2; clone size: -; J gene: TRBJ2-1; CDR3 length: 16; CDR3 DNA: TGTGCCAGCAGACCACCGATGGTTTATCGTCCGGGTGAGCAGTTCTTC; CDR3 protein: CASRPPMVYRPGEQFF
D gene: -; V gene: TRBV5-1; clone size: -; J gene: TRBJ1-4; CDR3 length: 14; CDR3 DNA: TGCGCCAGCAGCACTGGGTCTTTCGGGGGAAAACTGTTTTTT; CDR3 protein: CASSTGSFGGKLFF
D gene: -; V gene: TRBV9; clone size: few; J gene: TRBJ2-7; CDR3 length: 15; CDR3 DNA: TGTGCCAGCAGCCCGGGAAGTGGGGGTAGCTACGAGCAGTACTTC; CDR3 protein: CASSPGSGGSYEQYF
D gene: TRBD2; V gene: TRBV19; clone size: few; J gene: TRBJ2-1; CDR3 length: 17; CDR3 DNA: TGTGCCAGTAGTCCTATAGCGGGAGGGCTTTTGAACAATGAGCAGTTCTTC; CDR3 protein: CASSPIAGGLLNNEQFF
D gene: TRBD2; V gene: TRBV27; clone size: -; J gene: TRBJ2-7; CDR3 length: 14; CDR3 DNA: TGTGCCAGCAGGTATAGCGGGAGGATCGGCGAGCAGTACTTC; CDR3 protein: CASRYSGRIGEQYF
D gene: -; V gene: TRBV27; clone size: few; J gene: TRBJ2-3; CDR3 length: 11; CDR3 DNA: TGTGCCAGCAAACGGCGTAATACGCAGTATTTT; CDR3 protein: CASKRRNTQYF